This is a list of T cell receptor beta chains from one sample in a study of PD-L1 blockade in urothelial cancer. The assay was immunoSEQ multiplex PCR, and TCRdb's table has in-frame clones only and misses some. The top ten clones hold about 2.2% of a sample with about 110,000 clones, around 85% of them seen once. Sequenced here: PBMCs, sampled around atezolizumab (anti-PD-L1) treatment. These receptors originate from a man aged 45 to 65 with urothelial cancer. The CDR3 runs from the conserved cysteine through the conserved F or W. A D gene is named only where the DNA matches it firmly. The size entry is marked missing in some rows and otherwise reads once, few, many or a size class.

V: TRBV19; J: TRBJ1-4; D: NA; size: NA; DNA: TGTGCCAGTAGTAGGCCAGGGGATGAAAAACTGTTTTTT; CDR3: CASSRPGDEKLFF
V: TRBV30; J: TRBJ1-1; D: TRBD1; size: NA; DNA: TGTGCCTGGGCCCCAAACAGGGGGCTGAGTTACGCTTTCTTT; CDR3: CAWAPNRGLSYAFF
V: TRBV13; J: TRBJ2-1; D: NA; size: NA; DNA: TGTGCCAGCGGGTCCTCCCGGGGGAGCAATGAGCAGTTCTTC; CDR3: CASGSSRGSNEQFF
V: TRBV6-5; J: TRBJ2-3; D: NA; size: NA; DNA: TGTGCCAGCAGTTACTCCTACGCTACTAGCACAGATACGCAGTATTTT; CDR3: CASSYSYATSTDTQYF
V: TRBV30; J: TRBJ2-1; D: NA; size: once; DNA: TGTGCCTCGGAGACGGGGGGCTCGTACAATGAGCAGTTCTTC; CDR3: CASETGGSYNEQFF
V: TRBV7-7; J: TRBJ2-1; D: TRBD2; size: NA; DNA: TGTGCTAGCAGCCAGACTAGCGGGAAGAACGATGAGCAGTTCTTC; CDR3: CASSQTSGKNDEQFF
V: TRBV5-4; J: TRBJ2-5; D: TRBD1; size: NA; DNA: TGTGCCAGCAGCCGGGGGGGGACAGGGGCCGACCAAGAGACCCAGTACTTC; CDR3: CASSRGGTGADQETQYF
V: TRBV6-5; J: TRBJ1-5; D: NA; size: NA; DNA: TGTGCCAGCAGTTACGCGGGGGGGGGCAATCAGCCCCAGCATTTT; CDR3: CASSYAGGGNQPQHF
V: TRBV2; J: TRBJ2-5; D: NA; size: NA; DNA: TGTGCCGGAGCTAGGGGGGAGACCCAGTACTTC; CDR3: CAGARGETQYF
V: TRBV18; J: TRBJ2-5; D: NA; size: NA; DNA: TGTGCCAGCTCACCTCTAGGTGGGGAGACCCAGTACTTC; CDR3: CASSPLGGETQYF
V: TRBV29-1; J: TRBJ1-1; D: NA; size: NA; DNA: TGCAGCGTTGAAGATCTCCCAGGGTGGGAAGCTTTCTTT; CDR3: CSVEDLPGWEAFF
V: TRBV6-5; J: TRBJ2-5; D: NA; size: NA; DNA: TGTGCCAGCAGTTACTCCTATTCGGAGACCCAGTACTTC; CDR3: CASSYSYSETQYF
V: TRBV29-1; J: TRBJ2-5; D: NA; size: once; DNA: TGCAGCGTTGAACGGGGGGCAGAGACCCAGTACTTC; CDR3: CSVERGAETQYF
V: TRBV4-1; J: TRBJ1-3; D: NA; size: NA; DNA: TGCGCCAGCAGCCAAGACGAGGTCCGTGGAAACACCATATATTTT; CDR3: CASSQDEVRGNTIYF
V: TRBV9; J: TRBJ1-1; D: TRBD1; size: NA; DNA: TGTGCCAGCAGCCCTCACCTTGTACAGGGGACGAACACTGAAGCTTTCTTT; CDR3: CASSPHLVQGTNTEAFF
V: TRBV5-6; J: TRBJ1-4; D: TRBD1; size: NA; DNA: TGTGCCAGCAGCTTGGCCACAGGGGTGTTTAATGAAAAACTGTTTTTT; CDR3: CASSLATGVFNEKLFF
V: TRBV21-1; J: TRBJ2-1; D: NA; size: NA; DNA: TGTGCCAGCAGCAAAGCTACGTCTAGCAGTGAGCAGTTCTTC; CDR3: CASSKATSSSEQFF
V: TRBV28; J: TRBJ2-2; D: TRBD1; size: NA; DNA: TGTGCCACCAAAAACGGACAGGGCAACACCGGGGAGCTGTTTTTT; CDR3: CATKNGQGNTGELFF
V: TRBV14; J: TRBJ1-1; D: NA; size: NA; DNA: TGTGCCAGCAGCCTTAGTATGAACACTGAAGCTTTCTTT; CDR3: CASSLSMNTEAFF
V: TRBV5-1; J: TRBJ2-1; D: TRBD2; size: NA; DNA: TGCGCCAGCAGCTCGGGAACTAGCGGCTACAATGAGCAGTTCTTC; CDR3: CASSSGTSGYNEQFF
V: TRBV15; J: TRBJ1-2; D: TRBD1; size: NA; DNA: TGTGCCACCAGCAGCGCCGGGACAGACTATGGCTACACCTTC; CDR3: CATSSAGTDYGYTF
V: TRBV4-1; J: TRBJ1-2; D: NA; size: NA; DNA: TGCGCCAGCAGCCAAGGGGAGGGTGATAACTATGGCTACACCTTC; CDR3: CASSQGEGDNYGYTF
V: TRBV21-1; J: TRBJ2-6; D: NA; size: NA; DNA: TGTGCCAGCAGCAAAGATTCCGGGGGTGGGGCCAACGTCCTGACTTTC; CDR3: CASSKDSGGGANVLTF
V: TRBV28; J: TRBJ2-7; D: NA; size: NA; DNA: TGTGCCAGCAGTTTACAGGGAAAGGATTACGAGCAGTACTTC; CDR3: CASSLQGKDYEQYF
V: TRBV5-1; J: TRBJ2-3; D: NA; size: NA; DNA: TGCGCCAGCAGCTTGAACGGGAGAAGCACAGATACGCAGTATTTT; CDR3: CASSLNGRSTDTQYF
V: TRBV18; J: TRBJ2-7; D: TRBD1; size: NA; DNA: TGTGCCAGCTCACCCCAAGGGACAGCCTACGAGCAGTACTTC; CDR3: CASSPQGTAYEQYF
V: TRBV2; J: TRBJ1-4; D: NA; size: NA; DNA: TGTGCCAGCACCTCAACCCGGACTACTAATGAAAAACTGTTTTTT; CDR3: CASTSTRTTNEKLFF
V: TRBV18; J: TRBJ1-5; D: TRBD1; size: few; DNA: TGTGCCAGCGCGGACAGGGACAATCAGCCCCAGCATTTT; CDR3: CASADRDNQPQHF
V: TRBV5-1; J: TRBJ2-7; D: NA; size: NA; DNA: TGCGCCAGCAGCGTGGACAGCATAAGCGGGTACGAGCAGTACTTC; CDR3: CASSVDSISGYEQYF
V: TRBV5-5; J: TRBJ1-1; D: NA; size: NA; DNA: TGTGCCAGCAGCCTCACTGGGAACACTGAAGCTTTCTTT; CDR3: CASSLTGNTEAFF
V: TRBV18; J: TRBJ1-4; D: TRBD1; size: NA; DNA: TGTGCCAGCTCATTCGGACAGGGTGGTTCAGAAAAACTGTTTTTT; CDR3: CASSFGQGGSEKLFF
V: TRBV7-9; J: TRBJ2-3; D: NA; size: NA; DNA: TGTGCCAGCAGCTTAGCGCTTGAGGTCGATACGCAGTATTTT; CDR3: CASSLALEVDTQYF
V: TRBV7-7; J: TRBJ2-3; D: NA; size: NA; DNA: TGTGCTAGCAGCCCTCTAGCGCTCAACACAGATACGCAGTATTTT; CDR3: CASSPLALNTDTQYF
V: TRBV5-6; J: TRBJ2-3; D: NA; size: NA; DNA: TGTGCCAGCAGCTCCCATAGCACAGATACGCAGTATTTT; CDR3: CASSSHSTDTQYF
V: TRBV5-1; J: TRBJ2-5; D: NA; size: NA; DNA: TGCGCCAGCAGCCCCCAGGGGGGAGAGACCCAGTACTTC; CDR3: CASSPQGGETQYF
V: TRBV4-1; J: TRBJ1-1; D: TRBD1; size: NA; DNA: TGCGCCAGCAGCCAGGAGACAGGGAGACGCACTGAAGCTTTCTTT; CDR3: CASSQETGRRTEAFF
V: TRBV2; J: TRBJ2-2; D: TRBD1; size: NA; DNA: TGTGCCAGCAGACCCCCCGGGACAGCTACCGGGGAGCTGTTTTTT; CDR3: CASRPPGTATGELFF
V: TRBV2; J: TRBJ2-7; D: NA; size: NA; DNA: TGTGCCAGCAGCGAACGAAGGCAGGGTCCCTACGAGCAGTACTTC; CDR3: CASSERRQGPYEQYF
V: TRBV10-3; J: TRBJ2-1; D: TRBD2; size: NA; DNA: TGTGCCATCAGTGTTCTAGCGGTGAACTACAATGAGCAGTTCTTC; CDR3: CAISVLAVNYNEQFF
V: TRBV5-6; J: TRBJ2-1; D: NA; size: NA; DNA: TGTGCCAGCAGCCAGGATAGGTTCAATGAGCAGTTCTTC; CDR3: CASSQDRFNEQFF
V: TRBV2; J: TRBJ2-7; D: TRBD2; size: few; DNA: TGTGCCATTCAACGAACGGGACTAGCGGGAGCCGAGCAGTACTTC; CDR3: CAIQRTGLAGAEQYF
V: TRBV28; J: TRBJ1-5; D: NA; size: once; DNA: TGTGCCAGCAGTTCGGGACTGGGCAATCAGCCCCAGCATTTT; CDR3: CASSSGLGNQPQHF